What follows describes a single T cell receptor beta chain. Both 60 Vbeta primers and 13 Jbeta primers went into the PCR. Clones were read by immunoSEQ multiplex PCR, and TCRdb kept only the in-frame ones, dropping some. The sample has under 200,000 clones, about 86% seen once. The sample comes from a study of cytomegalovirus exposure and HLA in healthy donors. The source of this sequence is a woman in her late teens or twenties in good health and CMV-seronegative. Sequencing was done on a sample of PBMCs.

The CDR3 DNA reads TGCGCCAGCAGCCAGGGCCAGGGGCCAGATACGCAGTATTTT. This gives the protein CASSQGQGPDTQYF. The genes are TRBV5-1 and TRBJ2-3; D might be TRBD1 (6 bases). Germline CDR1 SGHRS, CDR2 YFSETQ. Trimming removed 4 bases from V and 4 bases from J, with 13 bases in between. This CDR3 is 14 amino acids long.